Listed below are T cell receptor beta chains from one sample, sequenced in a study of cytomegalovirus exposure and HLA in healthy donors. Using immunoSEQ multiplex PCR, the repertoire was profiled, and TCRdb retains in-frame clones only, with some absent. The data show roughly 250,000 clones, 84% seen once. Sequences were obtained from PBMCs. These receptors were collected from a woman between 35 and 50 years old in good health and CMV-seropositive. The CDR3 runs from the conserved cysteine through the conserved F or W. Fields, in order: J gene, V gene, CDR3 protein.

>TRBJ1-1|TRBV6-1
CASSGQGALGTEAFF
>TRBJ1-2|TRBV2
CASSDQGFNGYTF
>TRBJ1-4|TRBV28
CASSRASNEKLFF
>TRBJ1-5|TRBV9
CASSVGVGGPEPQHF
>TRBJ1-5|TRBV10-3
CAISAGISNQPQHF
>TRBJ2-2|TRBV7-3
CASSLRETGELFF
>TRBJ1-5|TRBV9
CASSGGRVDQPQHF
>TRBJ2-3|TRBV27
CASSTAGTGVPDTQYF
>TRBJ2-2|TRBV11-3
CASSLDPGAGELFF
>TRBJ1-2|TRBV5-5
CASSIDRANYGYTF
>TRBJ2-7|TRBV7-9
CASSHPTSGSSYEQYF
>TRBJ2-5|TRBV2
CASSAFGGVQETQYF
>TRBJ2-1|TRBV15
CATSRVSSGSNEQFF
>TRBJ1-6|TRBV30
CAWRGQGYSPLHF
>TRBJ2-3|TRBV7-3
CASSIAGGGTDTQYF
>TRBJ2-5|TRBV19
CASSMAGQETQYF
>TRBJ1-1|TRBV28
CASSFLQGQTEAFF
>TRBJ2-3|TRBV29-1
CSFGALGGLDTQYF
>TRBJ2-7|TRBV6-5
CASSYGLAGSYEQYF
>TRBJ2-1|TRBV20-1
CSAASTRGQFF
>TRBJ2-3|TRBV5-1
CASSFAFLQGSADTQYF
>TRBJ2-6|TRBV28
CASSKISGANVLTF
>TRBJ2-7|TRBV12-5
CASGLIQGGSYEQYF
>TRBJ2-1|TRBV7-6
CASSETSGRPHNEQFF
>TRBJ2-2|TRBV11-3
CASSFGITGELFF
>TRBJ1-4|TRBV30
CAWSRAGAAATNEKLFF
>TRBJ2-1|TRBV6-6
CASSLQGSSYNEQFF
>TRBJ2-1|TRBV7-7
CASSLAGLAGDEQFF
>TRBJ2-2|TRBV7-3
CASSPRQGATGELFF
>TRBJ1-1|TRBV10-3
CAIAGTGGLGDTEAFF
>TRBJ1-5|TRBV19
CASSSGQGLNQPQHF
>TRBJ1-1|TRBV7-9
CASSLVQGRTEAFF
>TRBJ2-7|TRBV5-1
CASSSRTSGSYEQYF
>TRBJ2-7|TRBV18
CASSPTGAGEQYF
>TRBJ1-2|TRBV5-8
CASSRRGRGGYTF
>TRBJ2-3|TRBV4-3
CASSQEGGLTDTQYF
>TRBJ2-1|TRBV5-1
CASSFGILEGNEQFF
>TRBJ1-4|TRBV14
CASRQGRGTNEKLFF
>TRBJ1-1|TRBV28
CASSLYGDPGANTEAFF
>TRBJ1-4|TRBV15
CATSFKQGTNEKLFF
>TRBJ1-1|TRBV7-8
CASSRGQGLNTEAFF
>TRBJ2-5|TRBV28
CASEGTETQYF
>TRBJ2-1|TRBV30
CAWSEGREGEQFF
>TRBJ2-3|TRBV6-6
CASSYSPGGTDTQYF
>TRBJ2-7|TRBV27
CATWGRIGGFVYEQYF
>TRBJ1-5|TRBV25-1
CASSDNVGQPQHF
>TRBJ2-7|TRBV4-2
CASSQDPGRAYEQYF
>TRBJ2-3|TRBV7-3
CASSSGLAGGPDTQYF
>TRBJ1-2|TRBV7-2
CASSLVRGMNYGYTF
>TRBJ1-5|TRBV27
CASRVVQGYWTRIWINQPQHF